This T cell receptor (beta chain) was profiled in a study of identifying expanded T cells in peripheral blood. Study observations and caveats: Variance in clone template counts between approximately two-week samples significantly increased with total template count across all healthy donors.

Collection occurred without any documented infections or immune events in donors. The protocol was immunoSEQ multiplex PCR, while the TCRdb copy is restricted to in-frame clones and leaves out a portion. The data contain some 90,000 clones, 88% of them singletons. Germline CDR1 LNHDA, CDR2 SQIVND (reference sequence). The length of the CDR3 is 14 residues. V shed 7 bases and J shed 0 bases, with 13 bases lying between them. In the case of this clone: Antigen: not known.

The sequence derives from a person aged 18-70 years in good health. The chain uses TRBV19 and TRBJ2-7, with a tentative D call TRBD1 (6 bases). The sequencing sample was made of blood. CDR3: CASNLQGPSYEQYF. The DNA of the CDR3 is TGTGCCAGTAACCTACAGGGACCCTCCTACGAGCAGTACTTC.